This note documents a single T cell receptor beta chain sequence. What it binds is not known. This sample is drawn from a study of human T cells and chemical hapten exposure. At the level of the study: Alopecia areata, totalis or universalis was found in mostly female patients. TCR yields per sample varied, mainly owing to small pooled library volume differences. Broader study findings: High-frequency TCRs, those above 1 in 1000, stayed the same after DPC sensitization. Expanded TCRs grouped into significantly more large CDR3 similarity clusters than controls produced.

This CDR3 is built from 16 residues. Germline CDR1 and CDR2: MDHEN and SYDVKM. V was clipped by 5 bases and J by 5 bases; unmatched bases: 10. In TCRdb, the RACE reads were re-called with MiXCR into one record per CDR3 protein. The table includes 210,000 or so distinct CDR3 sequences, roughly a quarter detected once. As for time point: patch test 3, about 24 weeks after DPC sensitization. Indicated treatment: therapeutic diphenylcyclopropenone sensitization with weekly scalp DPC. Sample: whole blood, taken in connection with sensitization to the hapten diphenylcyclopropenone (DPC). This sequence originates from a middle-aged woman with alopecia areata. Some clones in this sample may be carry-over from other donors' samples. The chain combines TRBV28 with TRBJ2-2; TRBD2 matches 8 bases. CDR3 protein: CASSGPGGRLTGELFF. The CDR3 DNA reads TGTGCCAGCAGTGGACCTGGCGGGAGGCTTACCGGGGAGCTGTTTTTT.